Sequencing of this T cell receptor (beta chain) was carried out in a study of cytomegalovirus exposure and HLA in healthy donors. CDR3 length: 15 residues. V was shortened by 0 bases and J by 4 bases, with 11 bases between the two germline ends. Germline V gene lookup returns CDR1 MNHNY and CDR2 SVGAGI (reference sequence). PCR was performed using 60 Vbeta and 13 Jbeta primers. The method was immunoSEQ multiplex PCR; TCRdb's version includes in-frame clones alone and lacks a portion of them. In total, the table holds around 42,000 clones. The sequence derives from a man aged 25-45 years in good health and CMV-seronegative. The specimen sequenced was PBMCs. The chain uses TRBV6-6 and TRBJ2-3; TRBD2 is a possible D gene (6 bases). CDR3 nucleotides: TGTGCCAGCAGTTACTCCAGACTAGGGGCAGATACGCAGTATTTT. This encodes CASSYSRLGADTQYF.